Following are 16 T cell receptor beta chains from one sample sequenced in a study of breast tumors, draining lymph nodes, adjacent tissues listed by TCRdb under 2016. The lymph node samples were taken from the axillary draining lymph nodes of breast cancer patients. Libraries were built with multiplex PCR. TCRdb shows the sequencer as Illumina HiSeq 2000. TCRdb trimmed the raw reads at Q25, called clones with MiXCR and kept productive beta chains. Each record represents a unique CDR3 protein, reported with the most common genes and DNA among its rows. This sample lists some 170,000 distinct CDR3 sequences; approximately 30% were detected once. 3% to 4.5% of the sample lies in the top ten. What was sequenced was axillary lymph node tissue. The source of these receptors is a female donor with breast cancer. Some clones in this sample may be carry-over from other donors' samples.

This rearrangement joins TRBV28 to TRBJ1-1; D unresolved. V shed 6 bases and J shed 4 bases, with 15 bases lying between them. The CDR3 sequence is 14 residues long. The germline gives CDR1 MDHEN, CDR2 SYDVKM. CDR3 nucleotide sequence: TGTGCCAGCAGGATGGTCGGCGCGGGCACTGAAGCTTTCTTT. Protein sequence: CASRMVGAGTEAFF.

The V gene is TRBV5-1, the J gene TRBJ1-6, with a tentative D call TRBD1 (5 bases). Trimming took off 0 bases at V and 7 bases at J, with 8 bases between the two ends. The CDR3 contains 14 residues. From germline, CDR1 is SGHRS and CDR2 YFSETQ. The DNA for the CDR3 is TGCGCCAGCAGCTTGGGACAGTCGAATTCACCCCTCCACTTT. This encodes CASSLGQSNSPLHF. The variable domain in full, with the rest retrieved from reference TRBV5-1 and TRBJ1-6, is KAGVTQTPRYLIKTRGQQVTLSCSPISGHRSVSWYQQTPGQGLQFLFEYFSETQRNKGNFPGRFSGRQFSNSRSEMNVSTLELGDSALYLCASSLGQSNSPLHFGNGTRLTVT.

In its sample, this clonotype was seen a few times. This sequence joins TRBV11-2 and TRBJ1-4; D possibly corresponds to TRBD1 (5 bases). Trimming took off 7 bases at V and 10 bases at J, with 16 bases between the two ends. CDR1 SGHAT and CDR2 FQNNGV come from the germline V gene. This CDR3 has 13 amino acids. The CDR3 loop is CASMPGRGAKLFF. The CDR3 DNA follows: TGTGCCAGCATGCCGGGACGGGGTGCAAAACTGTTTTTT. The variable domain in full, completed from reference TRBV11-2 and TRBJ1-4, reads EAGVAQSPRYKIIEKRQSVAFWCNPISGHATLYWYQQILGQGPKLLIQFQNNGVVDDSQLPKDRFSAERLKGVDSTLKIQPAKLEDSAVYLCASMPGRGAKLFFGSGTQLSVL.

The chain carries TRBV6-5 and TRBJ1-2, with TRBD1 identical over 8 bases. The CDR3 length is 14 residues. In germline, CDR1 is MNHEY, CDR2 SVGAGI. V lost 8 bases to trimming and J lost 4 bases; unmatched junction nucleotides: 9. CDR3 DNA sequence: TGTGCCAGCGGGCTACAGGGGGGAGGCTATGGCTACACCTTC. It specifies CASGLQGGGYGYTF.

This clonotype was seen at least ten times. V and J are TRBV30 and TRBJ2-1; the D call may be TRBD1 or TRBD2 (5 bases each). Trimming shortened V by 3 bases and J by 0 bases, and 12 bases separated the two germline ends. CDR1 GTSNPN and CDR2 SVGIG come from the germline V gene (reference sequence). This CDR3 spans 15 amino acids. CDR3 in amino acids: CAWRGPTSSYNEQFF. Here the CDR3 DNA reads TGTGCCTGGAGGGGACCTACGAGCTCCTACAATGAGCAGTTCTTC. Full variable domain (missing parts from reference TRBV30 and TRBJ2-1): SQTIHQWPATLVQPVGSPLSLECTVEGTSNPNLYWYRQAAGRGLQLLFYSVGIGQISSEVPQNLSASRPQDRQFILSSKKLLLSDSGFYLCAWRGPTSSYNEQFFGPGTRLTVL.

Regarding this clonotype: The CDR3 end shows no conserved phenylalanine or tryptophan, and so a read error is likely. J is TRBJ1-6 and V is TRBV20-1, with 7 bases that match TRBD1. This CDR3 region has 14 residues. In germline, CDR1 is DFQATT, CDR2 SNEGSKA (reference sequence). With V trimmed by 6 bases and J by 7 bases, 9 bases remained unmatched. The CDR3 sequence is CSAPRDSRNSPLHV. DNA for the CDR3: TGCAGTGCCCCACGGGACAGTCGCAATTCACCCCTCCACGTT.

This clonotype was counted a single time. Given a much more abundant clone one base away, this may be a read error. The chain is built from TRBV28 and TRBJ2-2, with D perhaps matching TRBD1 (5 bases). The CDR3 consists of 13 residues. The germline gives CDR1 MDHEN, CDR2 SYDVKM. The CDR3 sequence: CTSSLTQGPELFF. CDR3 DNA: TGTACCAGCAGTTTAACGCAGGGCCCGGAGCTGTTTTTT.

This clonotype has only a few counts. A read error may explain this, as a much larger clone is one base away. This chain joins TRBV12-3 or TRBV12-4 and TRBJ1-5, with D tentatively TRBD1 (5 bases). Trimming took 3 bases from V and 1 from J, leaving 10 bases between them. The CDR3 totals 15 residues. CDR3 sequence: CASSFAQGSNQPQHF. The CDR3 DNA follows: TGTGCCAGCAGTTTCGCTCAGGGAAGCAATCAGCCCCAGCATTTT.

The V and J genes are TRBV24-1 and TRBJ1-2, with D possibly matching TRBD1 (5 bases). CDR1 is KGHDR, CDR2 SFDVKD, per germline. V was shortened by 4 bases and J by 7 bases, with 24 bases between the two germline ends. The CDR3 spans 17 residues. The CDR3 sequence: CATSDGTFSTRGIGYTF. DNA for the CDR3: TGTGCCACCAGTGACGGCACGTTTAGCACTAGGGGTATTGGCTACACCTTC.

The rearrangement links TRBV7-8 to TRBJ2-5; tentatively, D is TRBD1 or TRBD2 (6 bases each). Germline CDR1 SGHVS, CDR2 FQNEAQ. The V gene lost 0 bases and the J gene lost 5 bases, with 22 bases spanning the gap. This CDR3 is 18 amino acids long. Written as DNA, the CDR3 is TGTGCCAGCAGCTTAGCGCGGAGGTCTTACGGGGGCTGGGAGACCCAGTACTTC. This translates into CASSLARRSYGGWETQYF.

The chain couples TRBV6-2 or TRBV6-3 to TRBJ1-1, with 7 bases matching TRBD1. Germline assignment: CDR1 MNHEY and CDR2 SVGEGT. J gave up 4 bases and V 5 bases, and 7 bases lay outside the gene matches. The CDR3 consists of 14 residues. The CDR3 bases are TGTGCCAGCAGTCGGGACAGCTTTATCACTGAAGCTTTCTTT. This sequence encodes CASSRDSFITEAFF.

The rearrangement joins TRBV2 to TRBJ2-2, with a tentative D call TRBD1 (6 bases). Germline V gene sequence: CDR1 SNHLY, CDR2 FYNNEI. V lost 6 bases to trimming and J lost 1 base, with 15 bases between them. This CDR3 spans 16 amino acids. The CDR3 here is CASSRGGRQNTGELFF. CDR3 DNA sequence: TGTGCCAGCAGCAGAGGGGGACGGCAGAACACCGGGGAGCTGTTTTTT.

The V call is TRBV28, the J call TRBJ1-1, with D uncertain. The V end lost 5 bases, the J end lost 0 bases, and 7 bases lay between the germline ends. The CDR3 runs to 13 residues. Germline V gene sequence: CDR1 MDHEN, CDR2 SYDVKM. CDR3 DNA sequence: TGTGCCAGCAGTCTAAGGGTGAACACTGAAGCTTTCTTT. Translating gives CASSLRVNTEAFF.

Ten or more counts support this clonotype. The J gene is TRBJ2-1, the V gene TRBV7-6, with no clear D. V gave up 5 bases and J gave up 6 bases, with 5 bases separating them. Germline loops: CDR1 SGHVS, CDR2 FNYEAQ. The CDR3 has 11 residues. DNA of the CDR3: TGTGCCAGCAGCACTACCAATGAGCAGTTCTTC. This gives the protein CASSTTNEQFF.

The chain combines TRBV20-1 with TRBJ1-2, with 8 bases lining up with TRBD1. Trimming removed 5 bases from V and 5 bases from J; junction bases left unmatched: 7. The CDR3 consists of 13 residues. Per germline, CDR1 DFQATT and CDR2 SNEGSKA (reference sequence). The CDR3 DNA reads TGCAGTGCTGCCCAGGACAGGGCATATGGCTACACCTTC. It encodes CSAAQDRAYGYTF.

Many counts were recorded for this clonotype. V gene TRBV12-3 or TRBV12-4 combines with J gene TRBJ2-5, with TRBD2 matching over 12 bases. The CDR3 is 15 amino acids. V trimming: 6 bases; J trimming: 5 bases; junction bases outside the gene matches: 7. DNA for the CDR3: TGTGCCAGCAGCTCTAGCGGGGGGGCAAGGGAGACCCAGTACTTC. Translated, it gives CASSSSGGARETQYF.